The rows below give T cell receptor beta chains drawn from one sample of a study of blood T cell repertoires in COVID-19. Generated by immunoSEQ multiplex PCR, the TCRdb table keeps only in-frame clones and is missing some. The data show fewer than 140,000 clones, 75% to 85% seen once. Sequencing used peripheral blood. The receptors stem from an elderly man with COVID-19, enrolled during active disease. Both conserved end residues are part of each CDR3. Each record gives: D gene, clone size, V gene, J gene, CDR3 protein, CDR3 DNA. A D gene is named only where the DNA matches it firmly. Clone size, where shown, is once, few, many, or a class for clones that have expanded.

TRBD2	few	TRBV4-1	TRBJ2-7	CASSQKLAESYEQYF	TGCGCCAGCAGCCAAAAACTAGCGGAGTCCTACGAGCAGTACTTC
NA	once	TRBV18	TRBJ2-1	CASSPGSNNEQFF	TGTGCCAGCTCACCTGGTAGTAACAATGAGCAGTTCTTC
TRBD1	NA	TRBV7-6	TRBJ1-4	CASSLANRGREKLFF	TGTGCCAGCAGCTTAGCAAACAGGGGAAGAGAAAAACTGTTTTTT
TRBD1	once	TRBV5-6	TRBJ2-5	CASSLPGQGLETQYF	TGTGCCAGCAGCCTACCGGGACAGGGTTTAGAGACCCAGTACTTC
TRBD1	NA	TRBV3-1/TRBV3-2	TRBJ1-2	CASSHRTGGDYGYTF	TGTGCCAGCAGCCATAGAACAGGGGGGGACTATGGCTACACCTTC
TRBD1	once	TRBV6-5	TRBJ2-3	CASSYLGGVSTDTQYF	TGTGCCAGCAGTTACCTAGGGGGCGTAAGCACAGATACGCAGTATTTT
TRBD2	NA	TRBV2	TRBJ2-3	CASSSRTSSTDTQYF	TGTGCCAGCAGCTCCCGGACTAGTTCCACAGATACGCAGTATTTT
TRBD1	NA	TRBV20-1	TRBJ2-3	CSASRQGTDTQYF	TGCAGTGCTAGTCGACAGGGGACAGATACGCAGTATTTT
TRBD2	NA	TRBV19	TRBJ2-7	CASTAGGEQYF	TGTGCCAGTACCGCGGGGGGCGAGCAGTACTTC
NA	NA	TRBV7-9	TRBJ1-5	CASSFTADNQPQHF	TGTGCCAGCAGCTTTACAGCTGATAATCAGCCCCAGCATTTT
TRBD1	few	TRBV2	TRBJ1-2	CASSDLDRGYGYTF	TGTGCCAGCAGTGATCTTGACAGGGGCTATGGCTACACCTTC
NA	once	TRBV7-9	TRBJ2-7	CASSYPRESYEQYF	TGTGCCAGCAGCTACCCGCGCGAATCCTACGAGCAGTACTTC